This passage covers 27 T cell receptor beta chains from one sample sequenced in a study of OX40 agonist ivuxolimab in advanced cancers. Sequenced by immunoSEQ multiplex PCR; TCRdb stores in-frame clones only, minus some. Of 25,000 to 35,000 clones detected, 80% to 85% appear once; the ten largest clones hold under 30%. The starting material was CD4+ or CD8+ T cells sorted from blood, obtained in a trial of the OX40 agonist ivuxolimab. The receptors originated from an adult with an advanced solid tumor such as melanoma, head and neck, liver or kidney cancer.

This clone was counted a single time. Here the CDR3 reads CASSGGGATNEKLFF. In DNA form, the CDR3 reads TGTGCCAGCAGCGGGGGGGGTGCAACTAATGAAAAACTGTTTTTT. The gene calls are TRBV5-4 and TRBJ1-4; TRBD1 might be the D (5 bases). The germline V gene has CDR1 SGHNT and CDR2 YYREEE (reference sequence). Between the trimmed V and J ends, which lost 4 bases and 0 bases, there was a span of 10 bases. The CDR3 covers 15 residues.

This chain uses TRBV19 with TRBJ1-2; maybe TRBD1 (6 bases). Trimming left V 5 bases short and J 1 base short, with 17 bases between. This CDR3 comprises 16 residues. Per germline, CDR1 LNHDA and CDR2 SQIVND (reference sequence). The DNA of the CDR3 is TGTGCCAGTAGTGTCCGAGGGACACCTCTTAACTATGGCTACACCTTC. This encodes CASSVRGTPLNYGYTF. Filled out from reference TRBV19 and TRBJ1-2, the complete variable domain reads DGGITQSPKYLFRKEGQNVTLSCEQNLNHDAMYWYRQDPGQGLRLIYYSQIVNDFQKGDIAEGYSVSREKKESFPLTVTSAQKNPTAFYLCASSVRGTPLNYGYTFGSGTRLTVV.

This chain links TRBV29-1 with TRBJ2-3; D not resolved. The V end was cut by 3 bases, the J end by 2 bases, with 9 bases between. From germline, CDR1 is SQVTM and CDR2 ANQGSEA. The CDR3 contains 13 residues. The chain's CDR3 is CSVDAQNTDTQYF. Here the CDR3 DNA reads TGCAGCGTTGATGCTCAGAACACAGATACGCAGTATTTT.

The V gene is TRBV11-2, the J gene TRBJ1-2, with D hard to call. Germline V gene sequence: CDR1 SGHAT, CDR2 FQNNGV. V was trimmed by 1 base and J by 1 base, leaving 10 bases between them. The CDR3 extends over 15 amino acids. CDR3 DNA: TGTGCCAGCAGCTTAGCCCAGGTCAATAACTATGGCTACACCTTC. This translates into CASSLAQVNNYGYTF.

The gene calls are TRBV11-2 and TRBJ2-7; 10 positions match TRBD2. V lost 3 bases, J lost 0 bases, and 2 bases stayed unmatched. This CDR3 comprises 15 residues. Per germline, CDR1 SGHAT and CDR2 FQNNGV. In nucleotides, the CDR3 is TGTGCCAGCAGCTTGGCTAGCGGGGGCTCCTACGAGCAGTACTTC. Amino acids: CASSLASGGSYEQYF.

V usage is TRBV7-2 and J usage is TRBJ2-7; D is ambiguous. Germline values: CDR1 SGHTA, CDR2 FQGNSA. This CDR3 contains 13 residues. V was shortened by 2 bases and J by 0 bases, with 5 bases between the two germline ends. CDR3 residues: CASSLKPSYEQYF. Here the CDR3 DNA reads TGTGCCAGCAGCTTAAAGCCCTCCTACGAGCAGTACTTC.

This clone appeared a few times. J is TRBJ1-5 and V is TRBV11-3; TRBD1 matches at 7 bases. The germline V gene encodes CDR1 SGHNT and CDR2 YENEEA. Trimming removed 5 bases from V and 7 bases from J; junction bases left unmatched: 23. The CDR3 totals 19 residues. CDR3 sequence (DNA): TGTGCCAGCAGCCCTAGATGGGGCACAAAAGGACAGGCCATCCAGCCCCAGCATTTT. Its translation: CASSPRWGTKGQAIQPQHF.

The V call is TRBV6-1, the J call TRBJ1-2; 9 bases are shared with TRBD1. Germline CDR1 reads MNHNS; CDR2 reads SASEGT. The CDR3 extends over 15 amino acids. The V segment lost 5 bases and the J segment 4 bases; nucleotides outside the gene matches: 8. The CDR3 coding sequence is TGTGCCAGCAGTTCCCCCGGGACAGGGACCTATGGCTACACCTTC. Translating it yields CASSSPGTGTYGYTF.

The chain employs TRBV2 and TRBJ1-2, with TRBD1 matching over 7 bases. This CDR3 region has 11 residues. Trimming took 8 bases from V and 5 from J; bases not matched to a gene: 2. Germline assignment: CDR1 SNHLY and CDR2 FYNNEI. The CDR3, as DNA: TGTGCCAGCCCGACAGGGTATGGCTACACCTTC. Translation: CASPTGYGYTF.

The CDR3 loop reads CASSLAGTAQYF. Written as DNA, the CDR3 is TGTGCCAGCAGCTTAGCAGGGACGGCCCAGTACTTC. This rearrangement joins TRBV13 to TRBJ2-5; tentatively, D is TRBD1 or TRBD2 (5 bases each). The germline gives CDR1 PRHDT, CDR2 FYEKMQ (reference sequence). CDR3 length: 12 residues. Trimming shortened V by 1 base and J by 9 bases, and 9 bases separated the two germline ends.

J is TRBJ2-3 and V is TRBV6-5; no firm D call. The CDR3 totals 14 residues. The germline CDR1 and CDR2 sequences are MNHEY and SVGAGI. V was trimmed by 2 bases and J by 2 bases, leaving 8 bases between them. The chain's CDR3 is CASSYKQTTDTQYF. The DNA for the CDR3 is TGTGCCAGCAGTTACAAACAGACCACAGATACGCAGTATTTT.

Written as DNA, the CDR3 is TGTGCCAGCAGCCAAGATTTACTAGCGGGGGGTACTGGGAATGAGCAGTTCTTC. It encodes CASSQDLLAGGTGNEQFF. The genes are TRBV4-2 and TRBJ2-1; 12 bases align to TRBD2. Trimming removed 0 bases from V and 7 bases from J; junction bases left unmatched: 10. The CDR3 spans 18 residues. Per germline, CDR1 LGHNA and CDR2 YNFKEQ.

The CDR3 bases are TGCGCCAGCAGTACAGGGGCCTCAGATACGCAGTATTTT. This translates into CASSTGASDTQYF. The chain is built from TRBV5-1 and TRBJ2-3, with 7 bases fitting TRBD1. The V segment lost 5 bases and the J segment 4 bases; nucleotides outside the gene matches: 4. The CDR3 contains 13 residues. Germline loops: CDR1 SGHRS, CDR2 YFSETQ.

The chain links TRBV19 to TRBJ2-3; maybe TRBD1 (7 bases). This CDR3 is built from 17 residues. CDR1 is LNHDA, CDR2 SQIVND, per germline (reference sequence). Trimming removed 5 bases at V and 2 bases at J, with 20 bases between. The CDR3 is CASSAPKSRGVTDTQYF. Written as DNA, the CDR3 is TGTGCCAGTAGTGCCCCAAAATCCAGGGGGGTCACAGATACGCAGTATTTT.

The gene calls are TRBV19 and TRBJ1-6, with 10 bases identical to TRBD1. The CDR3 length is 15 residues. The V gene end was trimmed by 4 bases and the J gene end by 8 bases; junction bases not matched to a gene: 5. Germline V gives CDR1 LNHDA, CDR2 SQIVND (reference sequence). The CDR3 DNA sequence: TGTGCCAGTAGTACAGCCGGGACAGGGGATTCACCCCTCCACTTT. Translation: CASSTAGTGDSPLHF.

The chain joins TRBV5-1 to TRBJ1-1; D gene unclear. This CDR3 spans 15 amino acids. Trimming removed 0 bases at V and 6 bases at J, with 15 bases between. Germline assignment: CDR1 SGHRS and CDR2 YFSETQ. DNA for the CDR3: TGCGCCAGCAGCTTGGCGAACGGACCGGGTTCTGAAGCTTTCTTT. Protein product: CASSLANGPGSEAFF.

CDR3 nucleotides: TGTGCCAGCAGCTTATACGAAGACACGAACACTGAAGCTTTCTTT. This gives the protein CASSLYEDTNTEAFF. This sequence joins TRBV5-5 and TRBJ1-1; D is undetermined. CDR3 length equals 15 residues. The V gene's germline CDR1 is SGHKS and CDR2 YYEKEE (reference sequence). Trimming left V 2 bases short and J 1 base short, with 12 bases between.

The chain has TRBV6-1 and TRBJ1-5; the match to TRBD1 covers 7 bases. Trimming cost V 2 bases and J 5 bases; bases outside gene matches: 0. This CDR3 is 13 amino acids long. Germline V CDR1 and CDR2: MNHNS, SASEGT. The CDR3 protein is CASSEQGDQPQHF. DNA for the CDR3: TGTGCCAGCAGTGAACAGGGGGATCAGCCCCAGCATTTT.

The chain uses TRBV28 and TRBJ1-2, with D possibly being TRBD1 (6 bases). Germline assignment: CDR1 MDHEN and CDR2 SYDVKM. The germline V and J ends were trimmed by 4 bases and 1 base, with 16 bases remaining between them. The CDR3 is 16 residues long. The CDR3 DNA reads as TGTGCCAGCAGTTCGGGACACCCAGTCTTTAACTATGGCTACACCTTC. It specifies CASSSGHPVFNYGYTF.

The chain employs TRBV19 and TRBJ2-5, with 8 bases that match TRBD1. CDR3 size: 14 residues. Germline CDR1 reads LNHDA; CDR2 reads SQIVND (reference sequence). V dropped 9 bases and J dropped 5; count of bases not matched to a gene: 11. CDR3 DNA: TGTGCCAGCTCGAGGACAGGGTGGCAGGAGACCCAGTACTTC. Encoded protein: CASSRTGWQETQYF.

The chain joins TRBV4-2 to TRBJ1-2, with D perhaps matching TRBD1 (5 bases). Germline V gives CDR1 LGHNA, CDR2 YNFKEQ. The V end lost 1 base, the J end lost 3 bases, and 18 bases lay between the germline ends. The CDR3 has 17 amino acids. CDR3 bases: TGTGCCAGCAGCCAAGGGAATGGTGAAGGGGTTCACTATGGCTACACCTTC. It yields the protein CASSQGNGEGVHYGYTF.

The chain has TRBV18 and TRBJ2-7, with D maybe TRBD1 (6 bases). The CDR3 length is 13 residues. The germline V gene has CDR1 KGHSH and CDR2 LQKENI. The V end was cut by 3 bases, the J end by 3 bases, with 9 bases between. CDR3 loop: CASSPGQYYEQYF. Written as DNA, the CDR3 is TGTGCCAGCTCACCCGGACAGTACTACGAGCAGTACTTC. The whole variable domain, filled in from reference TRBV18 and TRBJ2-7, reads NAGVMQNPRHLVRRRGQEARLRCSPMKGHSHVYWYRQLPEEGLKFMVYLQKENIIDESGMPKERFSAEFPKEGPSILRIQQVVRGDSAAYFCASSPGQYYEQYFGPGTRLTVT.

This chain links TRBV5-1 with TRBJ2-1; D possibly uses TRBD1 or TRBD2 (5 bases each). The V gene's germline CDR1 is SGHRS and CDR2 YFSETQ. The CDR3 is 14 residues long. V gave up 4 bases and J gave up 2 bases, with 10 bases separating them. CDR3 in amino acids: CASSPGPPYNEQFF. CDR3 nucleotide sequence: TGCGCCAGCAGCCCGGGGCCCCCCTACAATGAGCAGTTCTTC. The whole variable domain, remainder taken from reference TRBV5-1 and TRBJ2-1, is KAGVTQTPRYLIKTRGQQVTLSCSPISGHRSVSWYQQTPGQGLQFLFEYFSETQRNKGNFPGRFSGRQFSNSRSEMNVSTLELGDSALYLCASSPGPPYNEQFFGPGTRLTVL.

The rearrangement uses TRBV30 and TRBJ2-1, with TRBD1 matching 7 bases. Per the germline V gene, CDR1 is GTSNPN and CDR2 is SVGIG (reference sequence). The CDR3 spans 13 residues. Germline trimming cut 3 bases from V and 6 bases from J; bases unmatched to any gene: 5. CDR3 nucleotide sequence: TGTGCCTGGAGATTTGCAGGGGGCAATGAGCAGTTCTTC. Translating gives CAWRFAGGNEQFF.

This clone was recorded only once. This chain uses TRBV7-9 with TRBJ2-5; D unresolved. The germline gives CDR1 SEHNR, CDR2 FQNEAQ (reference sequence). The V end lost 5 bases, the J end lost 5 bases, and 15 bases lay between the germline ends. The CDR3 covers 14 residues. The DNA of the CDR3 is TGTGCCAGCAGCGCAAGGACGGATGGGGAGACCCAGTACTTC. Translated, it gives CASSARTDGETQYF.

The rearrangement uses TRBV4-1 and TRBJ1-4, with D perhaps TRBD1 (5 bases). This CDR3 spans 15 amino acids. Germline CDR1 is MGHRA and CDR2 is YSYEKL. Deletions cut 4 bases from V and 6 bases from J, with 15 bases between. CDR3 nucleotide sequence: TGCGCCAGCAGCCTTGGGGACCGTCGGGATGAAAAACTGTTTTTT. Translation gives CASSLGDRRDEKLFF.

The CDR3 region is CASSGTGTSGQETQYF. The CDR3, as DNA: TGCGCCAGCAGCGGGACCGGGACTAGCGGCCAAGAGACCCAGTACTTC. This chain links TRBV5-1 with TRBJ2-5; TRBD2 matches 11 bases. J was trimmed by 1 base and V by 4 bases; bases with no gene match: 6. Germline V lookup: CDR1 SGHRS, CDR2 YFSETQ. The CDR3 sequence is 16 residues long.